The 6 T cell receptor beta chains given below trace back to one sample, sequenced in a study of blood T cell repertoires in COVID-19. TCRdb keeps only in-frame clones here, not all; method: immunoSEQ multiplex PCR. The sample holds hundreds of thousands of clones; roughly 85% are singletons and the top ten take about 2%. Material: PBMCs or T cells enriched from blood (not recorded which). The source of these receptors is a woman aged 25 to 39 who had been exposed to COVID-19.

As DNA, the CDR3 is TGCGCCAGCAGTCCGGAGGGCCTGGATGGCTACACCTTC. Translated: CASSPEGLDGYTF. The chain is built from TRBV5-1 and TRBJ1-2; D not resolved. This CDR3 has 13 amino acids. Germline CDR1 reads SGHRS; CDR2 reads YFSETQ. Trimming stripped 5 bases from V and 6 bases from J, with 14 bases between. The full variable domain, completed using reference TRBV5-1 and TRBJ1-2, is KAGVTQTPRYLIKTRGQQVTLSCSPISGHRSVSWYQQTPGQGLQFLFEYFSETQRNKGNFPGRFSGRQFSNSRSEMNVSTLELGDSALYLCASSPEGLDGYTFGSGTRLTVV.

In the case of this clone: This sample includes further DNA sequences coding for the same CDR3. The chain employs TRBV30 and TRBJ1-5, with D possibly TRBD1 on 5 matching bases. This CDR3 is 13 amino acids long. Trimming cost V 2 bases and J 4 bases, with 9 bases left between them. The V gene's germline CDR1 is GTSNPN and CDR2 SVGIG (reference sequence). CDR3 DNA: TGTGCCTGGAGTACGCGGGGGAATCAGCCCCAGCATTTT. This translates into CAWSTRGNQPQHF.

This chain joins TRBV7-3 and TRBJ2-5; 9 nucleotides line up with TRBD2. V dropped 6 bases and J dropped 6; count of bases not matched to a gene: 8. The germline V gene encodes CDR1 SGHTA and CDR2 FQGTGA. The CDR3 contains 14 residues. In DNA form, the CDR3 reads TGTGCCAGCAGTTCTTCCGGGACTAGCCAGACCCAGTACTTC. Its translation: CASSSSGTSQTQYF. The complete variable domain, with remaining parts taken from reference TRBV7-3 and TRBJ2-5, reads GAGVSQTPSNKVTEKGKYVELRCDPISGHTALYWYRQSLGQGPEFLIYFQGTGAADDSGLPNDRFFAVRPEGSVSTLKIQRTERGDSAVYLCASSSSGTSQTQYFGPGTRLLVL.

By share, this clone counts as medium-sized. The chain has TRBV12-3 or TRBV12-4 and TRBJ2-4; TRBD1 is a possible D gene (6 bases). The CDR3 runs to 13 residues. Between the trimmed V and J ends, which lost 3 bases and 8 bases, there was a span of 11 bases. The CDR3 sequence: CASSLGQKYIQYF. CDR3 bases: TGTGCCAGCAGTTTGGGACAAAAGTACATTCAGTACTTC.

The CDR3 reads CASSLGAGGEAFF. In DNA, the CDR3 is TGTGCCAGCTCCCTTGGGGCCGGCGGTGAAGCTTTCTTT. This chain joins TRBV18 and TRBJ1-1, with D possibly being TRBD1 (5 bases). V was trimmed by 6 bases and J by 7 bases, leaving 15 bases between them. The CDR3 totals 13 residues. The germline V gene has CDR1 KGHSH and CDR2 LQKENI. The whole variable domain, remainder taken from reference TRBV18 and TRBJ1-1, is NAGVMQNPRHLVRRRGQEARLRCSPMKGHSHVYWYRQLPEEGLKFMVYLQKENIIDESGMPKERFSAEFPKEGPSILRIQQVVRGDSAAYFCASSLGAGGEAFFGQGTRLTVV.

This chain connects TRBV14 to TRBJ1-3; 7 nucleotides match TRBD1. With 4 bases clipped from V and 4 bases from J, the junction kept 7 bases outside the gene matches. This CDR3 is 15 amino acids long. Germline lookup yields CDR1 SGHDN and CDR2 FVKESK. This CDR3 is CASSRMTGPGNTIYF. The CDR3 DNA follows: TGTGCCAGCAGCCGAATGACAGGGCCCGGAAACACCATATATTTT. The variable domain in full, with the rest retrieved from reference TRBV14 and TRBJ1-3, is EAGVTQFPSHSVIEKGQTVTLRCDPISGHDNLYWYRRVMGKEIKFLLHFVKESKQDESGMPNNRFLAERTGGTYSTLKVQPAELEDSGVYFCASSRMTGPGNTIYFGEGSWLTVV.